Reported below is one T cell receptor beta chain. What it binds is not known. This was the immunoSEQ version 4 assay in survey mode. Data came from immunoSEQ multiplex PCR; TCRdb stores just in-frame clones and leaves some out. The data hold approximately 30,000 clones, with about four fifths observed a single time. These data come from a study of persistence of HIV-infected CD4 T cells. The V gene's germline CDR1 is GTSNPN and CDR2 SVGIG (reference sequence). V was pared by 1 base and J by 0 bases, with 4 bases between. The CDR3 totals 13 residues. Stimulation used about 10 ug/mL lysate from CMV-infected fibroblasts. Sorted nonresponding memory CD4+ T cells were CD40L-negative, CD69-negative, CD45RO-high. Whole-study results and caveats: TCR oligoclonality correlated with proviral oligoclonality in the same sorted populations. Degenerate expanded CDR3beta sequences were enriched among CMV- and Gag-responding cells.

The material sequenced was CD4+ T cells sorted from PBMCs after roughly 18-hour stimulation, taken from a patient who received antiretroviral therapy. The receptor's source is an adult woman with HIV who was CMV-seropositive. This chain connects TRBV30 to TRBJ2-4; the D is unclear. CDR3 region: CAWSGLAKNIQYF. The CDR3 DNA reads as TGTGCCTGGAGTGGTCTAGCCAAAAACATTCAGTACTTC.